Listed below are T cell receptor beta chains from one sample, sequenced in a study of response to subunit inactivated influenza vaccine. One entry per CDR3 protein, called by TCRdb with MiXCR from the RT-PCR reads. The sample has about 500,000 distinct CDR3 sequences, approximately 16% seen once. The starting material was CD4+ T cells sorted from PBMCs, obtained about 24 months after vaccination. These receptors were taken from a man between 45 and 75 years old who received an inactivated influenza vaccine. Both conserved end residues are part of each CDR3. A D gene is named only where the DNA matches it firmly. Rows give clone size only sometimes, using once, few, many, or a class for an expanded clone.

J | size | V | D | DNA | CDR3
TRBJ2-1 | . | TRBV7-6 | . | TGTGCCAGCAGCTCAAGGTACGGAGAGCAGTTCTTC | CASSSRYGEQFF
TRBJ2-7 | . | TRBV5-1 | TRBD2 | TGCGCCAGCAGCATCATAGCGGGACTACTCTACGAGCAGTACTTC | CASSIIAGLLYEQYF
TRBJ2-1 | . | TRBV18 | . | TGTGCCAGCTCACCACCGAACAGTGTTGGCTTCTACGATGAGCAGTTCTTC | CASSPPNSVGFYDEQFF
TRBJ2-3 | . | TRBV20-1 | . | TGCAGTGCTCCGGACAGAAACACCCGGGATACGCAGTATTTT | CSAPDRNTRDTQYF
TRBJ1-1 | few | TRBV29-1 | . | TGCAGCGTTGCCCGGGGGCAGATCAACACTGAAGCTTTCTTT | CSVARGQINTEAFF
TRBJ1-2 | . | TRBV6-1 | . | TGTGCCAGCAGCAAAGCTTTGGACAGCTCTTATGGCTACACCTTC | CASSKALDSSYGYTF
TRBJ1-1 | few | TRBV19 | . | TGTGCCAGTAGTATAGTGGCCAGAAAGAACACTGAAGCTTTCTTT | CASSIVARKNTEAFF
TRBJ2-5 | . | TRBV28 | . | TGTGCCAGCAGTTCCCCCGCAGGACGCCCAGAGACCCAGTACTTC | CASSSPAGRPETQYF
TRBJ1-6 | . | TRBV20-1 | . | TGCAGTGCTAATACAGGGAATAATTCACCCCTCCACTTT | CSANTGNNSPLHF
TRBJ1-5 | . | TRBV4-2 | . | TGTGCCAGCAGCCAAGATTACGTTAAGGGCGGGGCGACCCAGCATTTT | CASSQDYVKGGATQHF
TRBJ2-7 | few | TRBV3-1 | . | TGTGCCAGCAGCCAAGTGACAGGACGCTCCTACGAGCAGTACTTC | CASSQVTGRSYEQYF
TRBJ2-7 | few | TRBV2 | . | TGTGCCAGCAGGGAAACTGGACAGAGCTACGTGCAGTACTTC | CASRETGQSYVQYF
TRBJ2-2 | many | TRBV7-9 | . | TGTGCCAGCAGCTCATTAAGACACACCGGGGAGCTGTTTTTT | CASSSLRHTGELFF
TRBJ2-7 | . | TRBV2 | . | TGTGCCAGCAGGGACGGGGGATATACCTACGAGCAGTACTTC | CASRDGGYTYEQYF
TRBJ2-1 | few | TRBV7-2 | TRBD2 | TGTGCCAGCAGCTTTAGACTAGCGGGAGGGGGGCAGTTCTTC | CASSFRLAGGGQFF
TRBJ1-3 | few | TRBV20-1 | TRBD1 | TGCAGTGCTAGAATACCGACAGGGGGTGCGTGTTTT | CSARIPTGGACF
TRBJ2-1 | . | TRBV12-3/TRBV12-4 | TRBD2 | TGTGCCAGCAGTCCCAAGCGGGGGAGTTACAATGAGCAGTTCTTC | CASSPKRGSYNEQFF
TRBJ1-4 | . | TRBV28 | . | TGTGCCAGCACTGATTTGGCTAATGAAAAACTGTTTTTT | CASTDLANEKLFF
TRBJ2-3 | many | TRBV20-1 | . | TGCAGTGCTAGAGGACAGGGCACAGATACGCAGTATTTT | CSARGQGTDTQYF
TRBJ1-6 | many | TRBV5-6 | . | TGTGCCAGCAGCTTGCAGGGACCGTATTCACCCCTCCACTTT | CASSLQGPYSPLHF
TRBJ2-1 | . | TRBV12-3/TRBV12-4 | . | TGTGCCAGCAGGTGGGCCGGGACTCGGAACAATGAGCAGTTCTTC | CASRWAGTRNNEQFF
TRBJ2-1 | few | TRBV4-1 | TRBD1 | TGCGCCAGCAGCCAAGTTGGGTCGGGACAGGGCAATGAGCAGTTCTTC | CASSQVGSGQGNEQFF
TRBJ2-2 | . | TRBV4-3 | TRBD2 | TGCGCCAGCAGGCTAGCGGGGAAGAGCGGGGAGCTGTTTTTT | CASRLAGKSGELFF
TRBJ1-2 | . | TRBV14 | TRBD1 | TGTGCCAGCAGCCAAGTACAGGGGGCACCCTATGGCTACACCTTC | CASSQVQGAPYGYTF
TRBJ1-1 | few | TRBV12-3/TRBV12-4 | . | TGTGCCAGCGCGATGAGGGGAAGATGGACTGAAGCTTTCTTT | CASAMRGRWTEAFF
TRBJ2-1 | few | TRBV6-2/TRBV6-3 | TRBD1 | TGTGCCAGCAGTAAGGGACAGGGCAATGAGCAGTTCTTC | CASSKGQGNEQFF
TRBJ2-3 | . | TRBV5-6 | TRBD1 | TGTGCCAGCAGCCAAGACAGGGAAATAATCACAGATACGCAGTATTTT | CASSQDREIITDTQYF
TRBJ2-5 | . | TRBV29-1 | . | TGCAGCGTCCCACACCGAGCGGAGGAGACCCAGTACTTC | CSVPHRAEETQYF
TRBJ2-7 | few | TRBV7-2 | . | TGTGCCAGCAGCCCTAGCTACGCTGTAGTCTACGAGCAGTACTTC | CASSPSYAVVYEQYF